These 28 T cell receptor beta chains were all obtained from the same sample, sequenced in a study of shared clonotypes between healthy human individuals. Only in-frame clones appear in the TCRdb table, and some are missing; sequencing was by immunoSEQ multiplex PCR. The table has roughly 680,000 clones, approximately 72% seen once. The sample consisted of memory CD4+ T cells sorted from blood. As for subset: CD45RA-negative fraction. All receptors come from a woman aged 25-40 years in good health.

The chain couples TRBV30 to TRBJ2-5; D unclear. The CDR3 contains 15 residues. Germline CDR1 is GTSNPN and CDR2 is SVGIG (reference sequence). V was clipped by 0 bases and J by 1 base, with 12 bases between them. For the CDR3, the DNA is TGTGCCTGGAGTGTGGGAAGCCAATTCCAAGAGACCCAGTACTTC. Translated: CAWSVGSQFQETQYF. The full variable domain, rest sourced from reference TRBV30 and TRBJ2-5, is SQTIHQWPATLVQPVGSPLSLECTVEGTSNPNLYWYRQAAGRGLQLLFYSVGIGQISSEVPQNLSASRPQDRQFILSSKKLLLSDSGFYLCAWSVGSQFQETQYFGPGTRLLVL.

V is TRBV18 and J is TRBJ2-7; D ambiguous. Germline-derived CDR1 and CDR2 are KGHSH and LQKENI. This CDR3 contains 15 residues. V lost 0 bases to trimming and J lost 0 bases, with 9 bases between them. The CDR3 sequence: CASSPPGSVSYEQYF. CDR3 bases: TGTGCCAGCTCACCACCGGGTAGTGTCTCCTACGAGCAGTACTTC.

This clone was counted between two and nine times. The chain couples TRBV6-6 to TRBJ1-2, with D possibly TRBD1 on 5 matching bases. CDR1 MNHNY and CDR2 SVGAGI come from the germline V gene (reference sequence). The CDR3 runs 13 residues. Trimming pared 5 bases from V and 2 bases from J, leaving 9 bases between. The CDR3 sequence: CASSPTENYGYTF. The CDR3 nucleotides are TGTGCCAGCAGTCCGACAGAAAACTATGGCTACACCTTC.

This sequence joins TRBV30 and TRBJ2-3; D may correspond to TRBD1 or TRBD2 (5 bases each). Germline CDR1 and CDR2: GTSNPN and SVGIG (reference sequence). This CDR3 is built from 16 residues. The germline V and J ends were trimmed by 2 bases and 2 bases, with 17 bases remaining between them. The CDR3 loop reads CAWSPGTVFLTDTQYF. CDR3 nucleotides: TGTGCCTGGAGTCCCGGGACGGTCTTTCTCACAGATACGCAGTATTTT.

V usage is TRBV5-5 and J usage is TRBJ2-5; 10 bases are shared with TRBD2. CDR1 is SGHKS and CDR2 is YYEKEE in the germline V gene (reference sequence). The V and J ends lost 4 bases and 4 bases, in that order; junction bases with no gene match: 10. The CDR3 runs 16 residues. Here the CDR3 DNA reads TGTGCCAGCAGCCCCCCGCTAGCGGGGGTGGGAGAGACCCAGTACTTC. Its protein is CASSPPLAGVGETQYF.

This clone was counted a single time. This sequence joins TRBV27 and TRBJ2-3; D not certain. Trimming took off 5 bases at V and 0 bases at J, with 6 bases between the two ends. This CDR3 region has 13 residues. Germline loops: CDR1 MNHEY, CDR2 SMNVEV (reference sequence). Here the CDR3 reads CASSPWSTDTQYF. CDR3 sequence (DNA): TGTGCCAGCAGTCCCTGGAGCACAGATACGCAGTATTTT.

V is TRBV28 and J is TRBJ1-2; D unresolved. The V end lost 2 bases, the J end lost 4 bases, and 8 bases lay between the germline ends. CDR1 and CDR2 from the germline V gene are MDHEN and SYDVKM. The length of the CDR3 is 13 residues. The CDR3 loop reads CASSLAQSYGYTF. CDR3 coding DNA: TGTGCCAGCAGTTTAGCCCAAAGCTATGGCTACACCTTC.

The rearrangement links TRBV7-7 to TRBJ2-5, with D unclear. The CDR3 has 13 residues. Germline lookup yields CDR1 SSHAT and CDR2 FNYEAQ (reference sequence). Trimming left V 6 bases short and J 5 bases short, with 13 bases between. The DNA of the CDR3 is TGTGCCAGCAGTAATCAGCGACCGGAGACCCAGTACTTC. This encodes CASSNQRPETQYF.

With regard to this clone: This sample includes further DNA sequences coding for the same CDR3. V and J are TRBV5-1 and TRBJ2-2, with unresolved D. The CDR3 spans 14 residues. The ends were cut back, 1 base at V and 0 bases at J, with 4 bases in the middle. Looked up from germline, CDR1 is SGHRS and CDR2 is YFSETQ. The CDR3: CASSLPANTGELFF. The CDR3 nucleotides are TGCGCCAGCAGCTTGCCCGCGAACACCGGGGAGCTGTTTTTT.

In DNA, the CDR3 is TGTGCCAGCAGCTTGGCTGACAGAAGTCAAGAGACCCAGTACTTC. Protein product: CASSLADRSQETQYF. The chain uses TRBV5-8 and TRBJ2-5; TRBD1 is a possible D gene (5 bases). The V gene lost 0 bases and the J gene lost 2 bases, with 11 bases spanning the gap. The CDR3 has 15 amino acids. Germline V gene lookup returns CDR1 SGHTS and CDR2 YDEGEE.

The CDR3 nucleotides read TGCAGCAGTTCCTCGGGGGGACACAGCACAGATACGCAGTATTTT. Residues: CSSSSGGHSTDTQYF. This chain connects TRBV29-1 to TRBJ2-3; TRBD2 might be the D (7 bases). The V end was cut by 8 bases, the J end by 0 bases, with 18 bases between. Per the germline V gene, CDR1 is SQVTM and CDR2 is ANQGSEA. The CDR3 sequence is 15 residues long.

This clone was detected only a few times. This chain connects TRBV5-1 to TRBJ1-4; 7 bases fit TRBD1. The CDR3 consists of 15 residues. CDR1 SGHRS and CDR2 YFSETQ come from the germline V gene. V was clipped by 4 bases and J by 6 bases; unmatched bases: 9. The CDR3 nucleotides are TGCGCCAGCAGCATAGGAGACAGGGACGATGAAAAACTGTTTTTT. Its translation is CASSIGDRDDEKLFF.

The chain has TRBV9 and TRBJ2-7; D remains ambiguous. Germline CDR1 is SGDLS and CDR2 is YYNGEE. V was cut by 0 bases and J by 6 bases, with 10 bases left in between. The CDR3 runs to 13 residues. The CDR3 region is CASSVDPVSEQYF. The CDR3 nucleotides read TGTGCCAGCAGCGTAGACCCGGTGAGCGAGCAGTACTTC.

The V gene is TRBV5-4, the J gene TRBJ1-2, with 9 bases that match TRBD1. CDR3 length: 15 residues. The germline V gene has CDR1 SGHNT and CDR2 YYREEE (reference sequence). The V segment lost 4 bases and the J segment 4 bases; nucleotides outside the gene matches: 8. The CDR3 bases are TGTGCCAGCAGCAGAGAACAGGGGGCAAGCTATGGCTACACCTTC. This encodes CASSREQGASYGYTF.

The chain combines TRBV6-1 with TRBJ2-2, with TRBD1 as a possible D gene (6 bases). CDR3 length: 14 residues. Between the trimmed V and J ends, which lost 5 bases and 3 bases, there was a span of 10 bases. Germline CDR1 is MNHNS and CDR2 is SASEGT. CDR3 in DNA: TGTGCCAGCAGTAGTGGACAGTACACCGGGGAGCTGTTTTTT. As protein: CASSSGQYTGELFF.

V gene TRBV29-1 combines with J gene TRBJ2-5; TRBD1 matches at 9 bases. The last part of the DNA fits TRBJ2-7 better; the J call may be wrong. CDR1 and CDR2 (germline): SQVTM, ANQGSEA. This CDR3 comprises 16 residues. The CDR3, as DNA: TGCAGCGTTGCGGGAACAGGGGGCACTGGGGCCTACGAGCAGTACTTC. Its protein product is CSVAGTGGTGAYEQYF.

This clone was seen more than once but under ten times. The rearrangement uses TRBV5-1 and TRBJ2-2; D is ambiguous. The V end lost 6 bases, the J end lost 2 bases, and 11 bases lay between the germline ends. Per germline, CDR1 SGHRS and CDR2 YFSETQ. The CDR3 spans 14 residues. The CDR3 loop is CASMSSGNTGELFF. The CDR3, as DNA: TGCGCCAGCATGTCCTCAGGAAACACCGGGGAGCTGTTTTTT.

The count of this clone is one. The chain couples TRBV11-3 to TRBJ2-1, with 8 bases aligning to TRBD2. The CDR3 length is 18 residues. J was trimmed by 7 bases and V by 6 bases; bases with no gene match: 20. In germline, CDR1 is SGHNT, CDR2 YENEEA. The CDR3 DNA follows: TGTGCCAGCAGGGGTTGCAAGCCGGGAGGGCTGAGAGGTAATGAGCAGTTCTTC. Translation gives CASRGCKPGGLRGNEQFF.

This clone was counted between two and nine times. The junction and the germline gene differ at one end; a read error may be behind it. V and J are TRBV10-3 and TRBJ2-1; a possible D gene is TRBD2 (5 bases). This CDR3 is 15 amino acids long. Germline loops: CDR1 ENHRY, CDR2 SYGVKD. This chain's CDR3 is CASSSGGGSIGEQFF. The CDR3 nucleotides read TGTGCCAGCAGTTCCGGCGGCGGGTCGATCGGTGAGCAGTTCTTC.

The V gene is TRBV30, the J gene TRBJ2-2; TRBD1 aligns across 7 bases. The CDR3 is made up of 14 amino acids. The J segment lost 6 bases and the V segment lost 3 bases, leaving 7 bases of the junction unmatched. Looked up from germline, CDR1 is GTSNPN and CDR2 is SVGIG (reference sequence). The CDR3: CAWRVRGLAGELFF. CDR3 in DNA: TGTGCCTGGAGGGTAAGGGGGCTCGCCGGGGAGCTGTTTTTT.

This rearrangement joins TRBV6-1 to TRBJ2-1, with 8 bases lining up with TRBD1. V dropped 7 bases and J dropped 9; count of bases not matched to a gene: 14. The CDR3 covers 15 residues. CDR1 MNHNS and CDR2 SASEGT come from the germline V gene. The CDR3 is CASTSKGGGTGEQFF. The DNA of the CDR3 is TGTGCCAGCACCTCCAAGGGGGGCGGGACAGGTGAGCAGTTCTTC.

This sequence joins TRBV19 and TRBJ2-1; TRBD1 matches at 7 bases. V gave up 3 bases and J gave up 7 bases; unmatched junction bases: 6. Germline-derived CDR1 and CDR2 are LNHDA and SQIVND (reference sequence). This CDR3 has 14 amino acids. The CDR3 coding sequence is TGTGCCAGTAGTATCAAACAGGGGCCTAATGAGCAGTTCTTC. Protein: CASSIKQGPNEQFF.

This rearrangement joins TRBV27 to TRBJ2-2; a possible D gene is TRBD1 (5 bases). Trimming left V 7 bases short and J 0 bases short, with 9 bases between. Germline V CDR1 and CDR2: MNHEY, SMNVEV (reference sequence). The CDR3 is 14 amino acids. CDR3 DNA sequence: TGTGCCAGCACTGAGGACACGAACACCGGGGAGCTGTTTTTT. The encoded protein is CASTEDTNTGELFF.

V is TRBV2 and J is TRBJ2-5, with 14 bases identical to TRBD2. CDR1 and CDR2 (germline): SNHLY, FYNNEI. V trimming: 7 bases; J trimming: 2 bases; junction bases outside the gene matches: 9. CDR3 size: 17 residues. Written as DNA, the CDR3 is TGTGCCAGCAACCCGGGACTAGCGGGAGTAAGGCAAGAGACCCAGTACTTC. The encoded protein is CASNPGLAGVRQETQYF.

The chain has TRBV25-1 and TRBJ2-7; 8 nucleotides line up with TRBD2. CDR3 length: 15 residues. Germline-derived CDR1 and CDR2 are MGHDK and SYGVNS. Trimming took 4 bases from V and 2 from J; bases not matched to a gene: 7. CDR3 DNA: TGTGCCAGCAGTGCCCAGCGGGAGCAAACCTACGAGCAGTACTTC. This codes for CASSAQREQTYEQYF.

CDR3 nucleotides: TGTGCCTGGAGTAACCCCTACGAGCAGTACTTC. Protein: CAWSNPYEQYF. The genes are TRBV30 and TRBJ2-7; no definite D call. The V gene lost 2 bases and the J gene lost 2 bases, with 4 bases spanning the gap. Germline lookup yields CDR1 GTSNPN and CDR2 SVGIG (reference sequence). The CDR3 spans 11 residues. The variable domain in full, completed from reference TRBV30 and TRBJ2-7, reads SQTIHQWPATLVQPVGSPLSLECTVEGTSNPNLYWYRQAAGRGLQLLFYSVGIGQISSEVPQNLSASRPQDRQFILSSKKLLLSDSGFYLCAWSNPYEQYFGPGTRLTVT.

The J gene is TRBJ1-5, the V gene TRBV19; D not certain. Germline values: CDR1 LNHDA, CDR2 SQIVND (reference sequence). This CDR3 spans 13 amino acids. Trimming cost V 5 bases and J 0 bases, with 5 bases left between them. This chain's CDR3 is CASSQYSNQPQHF. The CDR3 region has the DNA TGTGCCAGTAGTCAGTATAGCAATCAGCCCCAGCATTTT.

The genes are TRBV10-2 and TRBJ2-7; tentatively, D is TRBD1 (5 bases). Germline V lookup: CDR1 WSHSY, CDR2 SAAADI. The CDR3 loop spans 12 amino acids. V was pared by 6 bases and J by 7 bases, with 13 bases between. The CDR3 DNA reads TGCGCCAGCAGCGGTCAGGGCTGGGAGCAGTACTTC. Protein product: CASSGQGWEQYF.